This TCR beta chain was profiled in a study of breast tumors, draining lymph nodes, adjacent tissues. Study observations and caveats: Luminal-like breast cancer showed significantly greater tumor-nontumor repertoire similarity than basal-like breast cancer did. The lymph node origin of tumor T cells was framed as consistent with a hypothesis, not demonstrated.

MiXCR, applied by TCRdb to the multiplex PCR reads, yields one record per CDR3 protein. This sample has 80,000 to 130,000 distinct CDR3 sequences, with 21% found just once. With regard to this clonotype: Its antigen is still unknown.

CDR1 is MDHEN, CDR2 SYDVKM, per germline. Trimming left V 6 bases short and J 4 bases short, with 12 bases between. The CDR3 spans 14 residues. Samples came from axillary lymph nodes draining the breast cancer. This TCR was recovered from a female donor with breast cancer. Some clones in this sample may be carry-over from other donors' samples. The specimen sequenced was axillary lymph node tissue. The rearrangement joins TRBV28 to TRBJ1-4; the D is unclear. CDR3: CASSRAGDNEKLFF. As DNA, the CDR3 is TGTGCCAGCAGCCGGGCGGGCGATAATGAAAAACTGTTTTTT.